This T cell receptor (beta chain) was documented in a study of CD8+ T cells in alopecia areata. The sequencing template was cDNA reverse transcribed from extracted RNA. TCRdb's copy holds only in-frame clones and misses some; the assay was immunoSEQ multiplex PCR. Seen here are under 150,000 clones, about three fifths observed once, and the top ten hold 36%. About this clone: Its specificity is unknown.

This CDR3 contains 13 residues. Trimming shortened V by 2 bases and J by 5 bases, and 8 bases separated the two germline ends. The germline V gene has CDR1 SGHTA and CDR2 FQGNSA. PBMCs yielded sorted CD4+ and CD8+ T cells. Study observations and caveats: There were also resident alphabeta T cells of normal skin sequenced in scalp samples. Elevated clonality characterized lesional scalp relative to normal scalp, particularly in alopecia totalis/universalis.

The V and J genes are TRBV7-2 and TRBJ2-3; the D is unclear. Sequencing was done on a sample of CD8+ T cells sorted from blood. The sequence derives from a human donor in good health. The CDR3 loop reads CASSLFGRDTQYF. CDR3 bases: TGTGCCAGCAGCTTATTCGGTCGAGATACGCAGTATTTT. Full variable domain (remainder filled in from reference TRBV7-2 and TRBJ2-3): GAGVSQSPSNKVTEKGKDVELRCDPISGHTALYWYRQSLGQGLEFLIYFQGNSAPDKSGLPSDRFSAERTGGSVSTLTIQRTQQEDSAVYLCASSLFGRDTQYFGPGTRLTVL.